The TCR beta chain described here comes from a study of T cell clonotyping in hematopoietic cell transplantation (dated by TCRdb to the early 2020s). Study-wide context: A total of 130 or so blood samples were collected in the study from roughly 32 consecutive transplant recipients and their related donors. Patients were recruited between September 2015 and January 2017 and followed until September 2020 or death.

For this clone: Its antigen target is currently unknown. Nothing much larger sits one base from this clone, and base qualities are not available.

Related transplant donors provided blood samples for TCR beta sequencing. Nuclei Lysis Solution was used to extract genomic DNA from fresh or cryopreserved unfractionated peripheral blood mononuclear cells. With the immunoSEQ assay, which is a bias-controlled multiplex PCR relying on V- and J-specific primers, TCR beta CDR3 regions were amplified from genomic DNA. A second PCR step added a proprietary barcode and Illumina adapter sequences to the CDR3 amplicons. An Illumina MiSeq instrument was used to sequence the CDR3 libraries. The authors processed their data as follows. immunoSEQ Analyzer 3.0 was used for export and quality control, with R Bioconductor and Immunarch used for downstream analyses. Repertoire metrics were calculated using only productive rearrangements within the normalized downsampled data set. Clonotypes larger than 5 templates in the normalized cohort were defined as pathologically expanded. The Inverse Simpson Index served as the measure of repertoire diversity. CMV-specificity analyses were carried out on the non-normalized data set to capture all clonotypes. As stored in TCRdb, this immuneACCESS dataset retains in-frame rearrangements with V and J assigned. A fraction of the clones does not appear; measured against another copy, unresolved V genes explain less than half of the discrepancy, and the remainder lacks a known reason. V and J calls and clone size follow that table, whereas D and trimming were derived from the DNA. The sample has 15,000 to 20,000 clones on record, approximately 74% of them singletons. Around 9.9% of the sample is held by the ten biggest clonotypes.

Overall results and qualifications from the work: Only a small fraction of recipient repertoires overlapped donor repertoires, with over 97% appearing de novo at the given depth. Broader TCR repertoire diversity after transplant was predicted by Inverse Simpson Index values from donors and from recipients before transplant. The sample size was limited and the cells went unsorted, which meant the CD4 and CD8 repertoire contributions could not be told apart. A decrease in recipient TCR diversity was observed after transplant, and a progressive increase in pathologically expanded clonotypes was seen from day 30 to day 180.

The CDR3 goes from the cysteine to the phenylalanine over 12 residues. Only the CDR3 region is kept as DNA, spanning 36 bases read in frame from base 1. Trimming removed 0 bases from V and 8 bases from J, leaving 7 bases between the germline ends. CDR1 and CDR2 (LNHNV, YYDKDF) derive from the germline V gene (reference sequence). The chain is encoded by TRBV15 joined to TRBJ1-2; a tentative D match to TRBD1 spans 5 bases. This TCR was sampled from a woman aged 60-75 years in good health. Some clones in this sample may be carry-over from other donors' samples. What was sequenced was peripheral blood mononuclear cells. The CDR3 is CATSRDGGGYTF. The base sequence is TGTGCCACCAGCAGAGACGGGGGAGGCTACACCTTC.